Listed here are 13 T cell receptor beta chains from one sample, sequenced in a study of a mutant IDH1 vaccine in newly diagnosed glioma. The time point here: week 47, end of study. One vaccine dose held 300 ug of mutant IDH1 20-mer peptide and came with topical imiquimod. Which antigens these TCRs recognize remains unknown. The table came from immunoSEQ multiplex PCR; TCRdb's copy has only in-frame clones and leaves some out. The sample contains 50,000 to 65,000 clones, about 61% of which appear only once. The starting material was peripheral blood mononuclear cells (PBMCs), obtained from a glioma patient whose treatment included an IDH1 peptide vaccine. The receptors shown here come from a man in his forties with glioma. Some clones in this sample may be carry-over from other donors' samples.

The CDR3 nucleotides are TGTGCCAGCAGCCCCTACAATGAGCAGTTCTTC. Translation: CASSPYNEQFF. J is TRBJ2-1 and V is TRBV5-8; no reliable D call. Trimming cost V 4 bases and J 2 bases, with 1 base left between them. Germline V lookup: CDR1 SGHTS, CDR2 YDEGEE. CDR3 length equals 11 residues.

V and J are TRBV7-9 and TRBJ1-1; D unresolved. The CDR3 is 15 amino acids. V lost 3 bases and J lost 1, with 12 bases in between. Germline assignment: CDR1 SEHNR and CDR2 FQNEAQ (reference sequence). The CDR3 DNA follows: TGTGCCAGCAGCTTTCGCGGGAGCACGAACACTGAAGCTTTCTTT. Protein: CASSFRGSTNTEAFF.

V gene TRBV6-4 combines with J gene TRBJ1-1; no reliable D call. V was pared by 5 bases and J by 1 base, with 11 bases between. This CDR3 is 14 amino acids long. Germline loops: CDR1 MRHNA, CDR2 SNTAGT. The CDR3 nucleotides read TGTGCCAGCAGTCTGTCCGCCTCGAACACTGAAGCTTTCTTT. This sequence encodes CASSLSASNTEAFF.

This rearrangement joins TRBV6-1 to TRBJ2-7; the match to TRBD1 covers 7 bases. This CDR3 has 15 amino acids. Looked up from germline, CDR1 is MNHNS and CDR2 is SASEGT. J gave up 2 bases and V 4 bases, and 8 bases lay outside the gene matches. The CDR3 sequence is CASSGPGTVTYEQYF. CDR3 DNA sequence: TGTGCCAGCAGTGGGCCCGGGACAGTGACCTACGAGCAGTACTTC.

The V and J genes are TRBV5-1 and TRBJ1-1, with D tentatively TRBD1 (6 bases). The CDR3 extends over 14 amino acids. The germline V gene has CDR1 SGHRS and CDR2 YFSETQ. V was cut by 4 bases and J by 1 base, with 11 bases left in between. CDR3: CASSRGHSNTEAFF. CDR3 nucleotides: TGCGCCAGCAGCCGGGGACACTCGAACACTGAAGCTTTCTTT.

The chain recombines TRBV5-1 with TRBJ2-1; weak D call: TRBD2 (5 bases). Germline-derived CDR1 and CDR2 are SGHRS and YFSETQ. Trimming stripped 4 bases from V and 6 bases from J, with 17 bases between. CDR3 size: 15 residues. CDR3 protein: CASSGVGSSLNEQFF. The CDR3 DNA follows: TGCGCCAGCAGCGGGGTGGGGAGTTCCCTCAATGAGCAGTTCTTC.

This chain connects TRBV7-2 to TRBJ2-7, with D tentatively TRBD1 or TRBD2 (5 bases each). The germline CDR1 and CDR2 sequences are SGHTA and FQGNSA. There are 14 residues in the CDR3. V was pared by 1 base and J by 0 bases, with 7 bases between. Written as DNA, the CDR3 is TGTGCCAGCAGCTTAGTCGGGGCCTCCTACGAGCAGTACTTC. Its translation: CASSLVGASYEQYF.

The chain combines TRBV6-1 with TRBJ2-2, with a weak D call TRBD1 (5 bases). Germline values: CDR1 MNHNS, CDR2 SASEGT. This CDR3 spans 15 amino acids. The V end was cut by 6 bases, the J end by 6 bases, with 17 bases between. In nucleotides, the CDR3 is TGTGCCAGCAGCTGGCTCACAGGACCCCCCGGGGAGCTGTTTTTT. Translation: CASSWLTGPPGELFF.

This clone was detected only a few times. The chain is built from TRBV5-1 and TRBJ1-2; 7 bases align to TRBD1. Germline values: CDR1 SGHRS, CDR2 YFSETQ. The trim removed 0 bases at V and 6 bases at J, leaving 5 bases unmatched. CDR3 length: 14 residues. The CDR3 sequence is CASSLGQGDDGYTF. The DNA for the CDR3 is TGCGCCAGCAGCTTGGGACAGGGAGACGATGGCTACACCTTC.

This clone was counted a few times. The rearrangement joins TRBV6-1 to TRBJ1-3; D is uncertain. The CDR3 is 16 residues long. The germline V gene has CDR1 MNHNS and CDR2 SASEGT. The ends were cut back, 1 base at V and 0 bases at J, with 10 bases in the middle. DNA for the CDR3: TGTGCCAGCAGTGAAGACGACGGAATCTCTGGAAACACCATATATTTT. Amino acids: CASSEDDGISGNTIYF.

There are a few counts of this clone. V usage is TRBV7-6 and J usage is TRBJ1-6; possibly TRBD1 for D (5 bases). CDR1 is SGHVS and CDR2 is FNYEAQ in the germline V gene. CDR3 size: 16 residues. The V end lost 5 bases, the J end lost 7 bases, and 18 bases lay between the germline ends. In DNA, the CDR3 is TGTGCCAGCAGCCGTCGTCTTGACGGGACGAATTCACCCCTCCACTTT. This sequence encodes CASSRRLDGTNSPLHF.

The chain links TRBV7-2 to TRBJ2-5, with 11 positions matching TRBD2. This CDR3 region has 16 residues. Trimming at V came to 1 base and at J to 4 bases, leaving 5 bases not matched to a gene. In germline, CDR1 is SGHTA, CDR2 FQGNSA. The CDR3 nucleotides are TGTGCCAGCAGCTTAGGGGTAGCGGGGGGGATAGAGACCCAGTACTTC. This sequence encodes CASSLGVAGGIETQYF.

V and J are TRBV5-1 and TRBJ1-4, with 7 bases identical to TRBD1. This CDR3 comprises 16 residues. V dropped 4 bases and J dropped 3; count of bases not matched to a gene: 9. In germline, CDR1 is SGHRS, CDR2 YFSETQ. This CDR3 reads CASSVRDSASNEKLFF. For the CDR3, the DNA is TGCGCCAGCAGCGTACGGGACAGCGCCTCTAATGAAAAACTGTTTTTT.